This TCR beta chain is drawn from a study of shared clonotypes between healthy human individuals. Assay used: immunoSEQ multiplex PCR; TCRdb lists only in-frame clones, some missing. This table holds under 1,900,000 clones, approximately 98.5% found once. CDR1 and CDR2 (germline): SGHDN, FVKESK. V lost 2 bases, J lost 1 base, and 6 bases lay in between. This CDR3 has 13 residues. The sequence derives from a man aged 25-45 years in good health. J is TRBJ2-7 and V is TRBV14; D uncertain. The sample was naive CD4+ T cells sorted from blood. Subset defined: CD45RA+ positively selected. This CDR3 reads CASSQLDSYEQYF. CDR3 in DNA: TGTGCCAGCAGCCAACTAGATTCCTACGAGCAGTACTTC.